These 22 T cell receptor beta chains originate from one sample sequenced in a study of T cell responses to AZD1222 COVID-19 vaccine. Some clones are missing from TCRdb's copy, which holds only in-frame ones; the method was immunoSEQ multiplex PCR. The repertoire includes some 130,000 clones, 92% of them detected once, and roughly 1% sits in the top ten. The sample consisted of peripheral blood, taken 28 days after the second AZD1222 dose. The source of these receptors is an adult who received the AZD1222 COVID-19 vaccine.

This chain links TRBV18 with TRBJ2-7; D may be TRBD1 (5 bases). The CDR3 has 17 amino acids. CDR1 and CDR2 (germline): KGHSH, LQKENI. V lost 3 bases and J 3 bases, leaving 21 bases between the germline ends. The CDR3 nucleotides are TGTGCCAGCTCACCCATACTGACAGCCCCTCTCGACTACGAGCAGTACTTC. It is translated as CASSPILTAPLDYEQYF. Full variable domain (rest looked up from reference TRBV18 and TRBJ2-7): NAGVMQNPRHLVRRRGQEARLRCSPMKGHSHVYWYRQLPEEGLKFMVYLQKENIIDESGMPKERFSAEFPKEGPSILRIQQVVRGDSAAYFCASSPILTAPLDYEQYFGPGTRLTVT.

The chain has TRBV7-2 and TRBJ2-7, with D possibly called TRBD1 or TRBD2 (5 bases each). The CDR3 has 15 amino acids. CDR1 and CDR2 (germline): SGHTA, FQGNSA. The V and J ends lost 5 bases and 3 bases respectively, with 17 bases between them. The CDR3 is CASSPDRDPLYEQYF. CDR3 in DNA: TGTGCCAGCAGCCCAGACCGGGACCCCCTCTACGAGCAGTACTTC. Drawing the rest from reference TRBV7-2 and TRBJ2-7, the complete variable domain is GAGVSQSPSNKVTEKGKDVELRCDPISGHTALYWYRQSLGQGLEFLIYFQGNSAPDKSGLPSDRFSAERTGGSVSTLTIQRTQQEDSAVYLCASSPDRDPLYEQYFGPGTRLTVT.

CDR3 sequence: CASSLANLGQVGNEQFF. For the CDR3, the DNA is TGCGCCAGCAGCTTGGCCAATCTAGGACAGGTTGGCAATGAGCAGTTCTTC. V gene TRBV5-1 combines with J gene TRBJ2-1, with 7 bases lining up with TRBD1. In germline, CDR1 is SGHRS, CDR2 YFSETQ. CDR3 length equals 17 residues. V dropped 0 bases and J dropped 6; count of bases not matched to a gene: 12.

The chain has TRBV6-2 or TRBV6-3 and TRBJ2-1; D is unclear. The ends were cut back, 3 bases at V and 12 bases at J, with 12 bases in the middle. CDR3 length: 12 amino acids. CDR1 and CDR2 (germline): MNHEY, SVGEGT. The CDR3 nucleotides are TGTGCCAGCAGTTATAGTGGAGTAGTGCAGTTCTTC. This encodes CASSYSGVVQFF.

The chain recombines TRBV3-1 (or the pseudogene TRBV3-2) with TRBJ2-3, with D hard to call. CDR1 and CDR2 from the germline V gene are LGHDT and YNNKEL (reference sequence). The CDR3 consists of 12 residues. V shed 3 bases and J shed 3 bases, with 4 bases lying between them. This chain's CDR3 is CASSHRTDTQYF. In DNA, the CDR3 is TGTGCCAGCAGCCACCGGACAGATACGCAGTATTTT.

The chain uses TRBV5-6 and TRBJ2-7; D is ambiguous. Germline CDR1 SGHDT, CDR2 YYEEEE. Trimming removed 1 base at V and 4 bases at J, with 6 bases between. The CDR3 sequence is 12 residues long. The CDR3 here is CASSLMGYEQYF. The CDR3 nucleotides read TGTGCCAGCAGCTTGATGGGATACGAGCAGTACTTC.

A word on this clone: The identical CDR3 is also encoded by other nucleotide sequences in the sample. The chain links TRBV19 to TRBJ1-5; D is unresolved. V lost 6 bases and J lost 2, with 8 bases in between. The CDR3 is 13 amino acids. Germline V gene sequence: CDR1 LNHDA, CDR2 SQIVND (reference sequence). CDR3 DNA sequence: TGTGCCAGTAGCATCGGTCGCAATCAGCCCCAGCATTTT. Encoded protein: CASSIGRNQPQHF.

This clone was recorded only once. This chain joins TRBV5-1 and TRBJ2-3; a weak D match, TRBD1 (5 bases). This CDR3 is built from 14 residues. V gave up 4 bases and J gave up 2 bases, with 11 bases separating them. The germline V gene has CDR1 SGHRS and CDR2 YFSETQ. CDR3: CASSATETTDTQYF. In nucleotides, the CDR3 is TGCGCCAGCAGCGCGACAGAAACCACAGATACGCAGTATTTT.

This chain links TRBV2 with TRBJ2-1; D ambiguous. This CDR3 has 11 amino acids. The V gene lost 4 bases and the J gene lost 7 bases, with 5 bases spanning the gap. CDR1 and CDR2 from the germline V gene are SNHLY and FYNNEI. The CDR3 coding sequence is TGTGCCAGCAGTGTCTTTAATGAGCAGTTCTTC. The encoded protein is CASSVFNEQFF.

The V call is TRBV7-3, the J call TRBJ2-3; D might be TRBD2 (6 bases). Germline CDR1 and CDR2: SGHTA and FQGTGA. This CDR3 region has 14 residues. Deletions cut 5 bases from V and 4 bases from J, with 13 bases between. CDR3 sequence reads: CASSPTSSPDTQYF. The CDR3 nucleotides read TGTGCCAGCAGCCCCACTAGCTCCCCAGATACGCAGTATTTT. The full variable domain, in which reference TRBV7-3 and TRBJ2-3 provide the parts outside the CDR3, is GAGVSQTPSNKVTEKGKYVELRCDPISGHTALYWYRQSLGQGPEFLIYFQGTGAADDSGLPNDRFFAVRPEGSVSTLKIQRTERGDSAVYLCASSPTSSPDTQYFGPGTRLTVL.

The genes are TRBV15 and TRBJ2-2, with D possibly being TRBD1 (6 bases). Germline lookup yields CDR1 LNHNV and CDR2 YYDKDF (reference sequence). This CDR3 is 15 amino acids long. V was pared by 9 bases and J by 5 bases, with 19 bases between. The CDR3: CATSGQGQPTGELFF. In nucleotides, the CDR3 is TGTGCCACTAGTGGCCAGGGACAACCGACCGGGGAGCTGTTTTTT.

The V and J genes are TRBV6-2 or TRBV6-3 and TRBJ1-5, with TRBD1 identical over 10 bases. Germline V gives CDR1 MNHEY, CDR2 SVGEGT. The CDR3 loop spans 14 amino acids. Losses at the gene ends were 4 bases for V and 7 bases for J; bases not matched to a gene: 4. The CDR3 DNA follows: TGTGCCAGCAGTTCGACAGGGGGCGGACAGCCCCAGCATTTT. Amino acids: CASSSTGGGQPQHF.

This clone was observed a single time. The CDR3 DNA follows: TGTGCCAGCCAATTACAGGGGGGGAACACTGAAGCTTTCTTT. This translates into CASQLQGGNTEAFF. The chain recombines TRBV11-3 with TRBJ1-1; 8 positions match TRBD1. The length of the CDR3 is 14 residues. The germline gives CDR1 SGHNT, CDR2 YENEEA. Trimming cost V 8 bases and J 1 base; bases outside gene matches: 6.

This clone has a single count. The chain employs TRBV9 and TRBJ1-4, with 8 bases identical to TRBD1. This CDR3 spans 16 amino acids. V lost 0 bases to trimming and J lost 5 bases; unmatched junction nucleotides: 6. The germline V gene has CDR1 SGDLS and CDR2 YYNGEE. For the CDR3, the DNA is TGTGCCAGCAGCGTAGGGTGGGGACAGGAAAATGAAAAACTGTTTTTT. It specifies CASSVGWGQENEKLFF.

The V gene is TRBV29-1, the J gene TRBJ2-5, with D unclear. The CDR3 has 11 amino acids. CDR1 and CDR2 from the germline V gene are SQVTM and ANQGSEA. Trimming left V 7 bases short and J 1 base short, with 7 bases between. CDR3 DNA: TGCAGCGGCGAGTTCCAAGAGACCCAGTACTTC. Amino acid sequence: CSGEFQETQYF. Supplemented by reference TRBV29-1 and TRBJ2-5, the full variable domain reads SAVISQKPSRDICQRGTSLTIQCQVDSQVTMMFWYRQQPGQSLTLIATANQGSEATYESGFVIDKFPISRPNLTFSTLTVSNMSPEDSSIYLCSGEFQETQYFGPGTRLLVL.

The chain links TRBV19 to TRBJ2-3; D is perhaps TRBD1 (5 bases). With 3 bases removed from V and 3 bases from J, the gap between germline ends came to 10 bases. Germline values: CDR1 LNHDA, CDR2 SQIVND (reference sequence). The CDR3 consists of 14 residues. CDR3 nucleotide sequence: TGTGCCAGTAGTATGAACAGGCAAACAGATACGCAGTATTTT. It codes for CASSMNRQTDTQYF.

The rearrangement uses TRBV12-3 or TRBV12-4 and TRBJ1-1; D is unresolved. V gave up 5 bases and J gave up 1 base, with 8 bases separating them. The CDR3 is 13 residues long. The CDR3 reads CASSPTRNTEAFF. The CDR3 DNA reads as TGTGCCAGCAGTCCTACAAGGAACACTGAAGCTTTCTTT.

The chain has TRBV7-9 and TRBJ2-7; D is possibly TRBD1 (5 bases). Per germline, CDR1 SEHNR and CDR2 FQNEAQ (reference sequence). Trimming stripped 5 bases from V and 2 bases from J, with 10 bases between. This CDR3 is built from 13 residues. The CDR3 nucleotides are TGTGCCAGCAGCAGGACACACACCTACGAGCAGTACTTC. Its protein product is CASSRTHTYEQYF.

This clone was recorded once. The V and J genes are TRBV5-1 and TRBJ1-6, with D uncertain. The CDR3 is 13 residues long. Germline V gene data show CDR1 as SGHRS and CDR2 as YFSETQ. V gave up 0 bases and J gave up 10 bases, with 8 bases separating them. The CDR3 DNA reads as TGCGCCAGCAGCTTGGCCCTCGGCTCACCCCTCCACTTT. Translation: CASSLALGSPLHF.

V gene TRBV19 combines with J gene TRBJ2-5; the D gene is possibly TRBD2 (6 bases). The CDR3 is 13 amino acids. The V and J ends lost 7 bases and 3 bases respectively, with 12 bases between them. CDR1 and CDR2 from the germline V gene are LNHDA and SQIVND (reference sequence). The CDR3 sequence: CASTPTGEETQYF. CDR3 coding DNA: TGTGCCAGTACCCCTACGGGGGAAGAGACCCAGTACTTC.

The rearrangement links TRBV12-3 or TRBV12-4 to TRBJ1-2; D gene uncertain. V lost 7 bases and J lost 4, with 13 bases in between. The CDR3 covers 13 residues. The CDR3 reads CASIPDQLYGYTF. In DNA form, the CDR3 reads TGTGCCAGCATTCCCGACCAGCTCTATGGCTACACCTTC.

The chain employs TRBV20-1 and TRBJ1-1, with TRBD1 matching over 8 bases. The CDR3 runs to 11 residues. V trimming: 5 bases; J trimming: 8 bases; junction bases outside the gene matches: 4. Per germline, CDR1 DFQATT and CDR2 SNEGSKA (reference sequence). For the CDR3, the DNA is TGCAGTGCTCTGGACAGGGCCGAAGCTTTCTTT. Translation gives CSALDRAEAFF.